The subject of this entry is one T cell receptor (beta chain). The data belong to a study of blood T cell repertoires in COVID-19. Study at large: The United States, Italy and Spain provided the acute and convalescent COVID-19 samples.

The V segment lost 0 bases and the J segment 2 bases; nucleotides outside the gene matches: 1. CDR1 SGDLS and CDR2 YYNGEE come from the germline V gene. The CDR3 loop spans 15 amino acids. TCRdb keeps only in-frame clones here, not all; method: immunoSEQ multiplex PCR. The table records 43,000 or so clones, roughly 89% of them present only once. J is TRBJ2-1 and V is TRBV9, with 8 bases identical to TRBD2. Sequencing was done on a sample of peripheral blood. This receptor was taken from a man in his fifties or sixties with active COVID-19. This CDR3 reads CASSVGAGAYNEQFF. In DNA form, the CDR3 reads TGTGCCAGCAGCGTAGGAGCGGGGGCCTACAATGAGCAGTTCTTC.